This T cell receptor beta chain comes out of a study of CD4+ T cells in melanoma. TCRdb keeps only in-frame clones here, not all; method: immunoSEQ multiplex PCR. The sample yields some 120,000 clones, approximately 92% seen once. Findings and caveats of the study: A reported correlation linked neoantigen-specific CD4+ T cells to CD8+, macrophage and B cell function. Diverse differentiation states were reported for melanoma neoantigen-specific CD4+ T cells.

Worth noting for this clone: As yet, its antigen is unknown.

The CDR3 runs 14 residues. The germline V gene encodes CDR1 MNHEY and CDR2 SMNVEV (reference sequence). Germline trimming cut 1 base from V and 7 bases from J; bases unmatched to any gene: 6. Source material: peripheral blood. The chain couples TRBV27 to TRBJ2-5; 7 bases line up with TRBD1. The sequence came from a human donor with melanoma. The CDR3 nucleotides are TGTGCCAGCAGTTTATACGACAGGGTGGGGACCCAGTACTTC. Amino acids: CASSLYDRVGTQYF.